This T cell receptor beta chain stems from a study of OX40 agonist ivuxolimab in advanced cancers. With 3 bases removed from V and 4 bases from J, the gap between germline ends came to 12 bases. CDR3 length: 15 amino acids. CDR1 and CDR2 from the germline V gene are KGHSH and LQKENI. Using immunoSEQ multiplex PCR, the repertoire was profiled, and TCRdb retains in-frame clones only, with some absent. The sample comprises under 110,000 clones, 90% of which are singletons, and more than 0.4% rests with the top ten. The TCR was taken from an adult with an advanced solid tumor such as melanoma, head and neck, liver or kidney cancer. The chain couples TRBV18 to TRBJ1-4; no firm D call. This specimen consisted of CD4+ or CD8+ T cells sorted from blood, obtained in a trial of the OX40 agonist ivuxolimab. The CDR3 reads CASSPAGGHNEKLFF. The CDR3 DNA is TGTGCCAGCTCACCGGCAGGAGGTCATAATGAAAAACTGTTTTTT.